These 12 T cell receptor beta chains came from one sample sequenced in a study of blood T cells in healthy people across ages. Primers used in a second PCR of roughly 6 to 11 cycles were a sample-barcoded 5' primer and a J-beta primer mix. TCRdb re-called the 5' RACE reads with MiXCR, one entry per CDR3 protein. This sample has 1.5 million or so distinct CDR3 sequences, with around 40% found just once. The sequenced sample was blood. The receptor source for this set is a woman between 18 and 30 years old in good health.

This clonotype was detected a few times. The CDR3 loop reads CSARDLTGSPLHF. DNA for the CDR3: TGCAGTGCTAGAGATCTGACCGGCTCACCCCTCCACTTT. The rearrangement uses TRBV20-1 and TRBJ1-6; D remains ambiguous. The germline V gene encodes CDR1 DFQATT and CDR2 SNEGSKA (reference sequence). The CDR3 spans 13 residues. Between the trimmed V and J ends, which lost 0 bases and 10 bases, there was a span of 10 bases.

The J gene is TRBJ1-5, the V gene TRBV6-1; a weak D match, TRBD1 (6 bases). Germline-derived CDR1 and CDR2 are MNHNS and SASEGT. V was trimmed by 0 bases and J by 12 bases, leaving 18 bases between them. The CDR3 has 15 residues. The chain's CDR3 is CASSEARGTPLRQHF. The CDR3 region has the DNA TGTGCCAGCAGTGAAGCGCGTGGGACACCTCTCCGCCAGCATTTT.

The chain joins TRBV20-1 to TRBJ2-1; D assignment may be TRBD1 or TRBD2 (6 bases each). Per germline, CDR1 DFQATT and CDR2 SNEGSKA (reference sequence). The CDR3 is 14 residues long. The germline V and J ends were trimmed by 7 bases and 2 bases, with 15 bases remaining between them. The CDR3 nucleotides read TGCAGTGTCACCACGGGGGCTCCCTACAATGAGCAGTTCTTC. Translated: CSVTTGAPYNEQFF.

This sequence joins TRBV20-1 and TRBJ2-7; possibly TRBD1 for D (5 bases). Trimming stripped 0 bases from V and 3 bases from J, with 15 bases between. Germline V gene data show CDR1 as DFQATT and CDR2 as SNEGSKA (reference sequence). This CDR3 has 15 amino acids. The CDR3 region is CSARDPQGQGYEQYF. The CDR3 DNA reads TGCAGTGCTAGAGATCCCCAGGGCCAAGGCTACGAGCAGTACTTC.

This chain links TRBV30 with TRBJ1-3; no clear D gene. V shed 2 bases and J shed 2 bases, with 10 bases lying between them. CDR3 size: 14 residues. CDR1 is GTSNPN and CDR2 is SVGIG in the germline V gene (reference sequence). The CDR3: CAWSLSTAGNTIYF. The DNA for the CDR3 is TGTGCCTGGAGTCTAAGTACGGCTGGAAACACCATATATTTT.

The CDR3, as DNA: TGTGCCACCGGACAAGGGGGGGGCACAGATACGCAGTATTTT. Translating gives CATGQGGGTDTQYF. The gene calls are TRBV12-3 or TRBV12-4 and TRBJ2-3, with D possibly being TRBD2 (7 bases). With 10 bases removed from V and 1 base from J, the gap between germline ends came to 15 bases. The CDR3 length is 14 residues.

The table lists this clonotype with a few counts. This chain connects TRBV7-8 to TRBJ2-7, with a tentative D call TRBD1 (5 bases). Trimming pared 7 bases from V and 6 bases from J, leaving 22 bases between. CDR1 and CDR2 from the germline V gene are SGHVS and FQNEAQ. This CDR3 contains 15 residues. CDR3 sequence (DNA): TGTGCCAGCACCAGGGAAGCAGGGTCCGGTATCGAGCAGTACTTC. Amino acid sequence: CASTREAGSGIEQYF.

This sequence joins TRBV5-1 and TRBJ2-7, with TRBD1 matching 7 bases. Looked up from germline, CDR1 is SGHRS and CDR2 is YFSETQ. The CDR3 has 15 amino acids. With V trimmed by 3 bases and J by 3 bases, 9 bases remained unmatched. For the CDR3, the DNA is TGCGCCAGCAGCTCGCGACAGGGTATAAACTACGAGCAGTACTTC. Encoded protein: CASSSRQGINYEQYF.

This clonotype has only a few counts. The CDR3 sequence is CASNVPAGVYEQFF. CDR3 in DNA: TGTGCCAGCAACGTACCGGCGGGAGTTTATGAGCAGTTCTTC. This sequence joins TRBV2 and TRBJ2-1; 7 nucleotides align to TRBD2. The CDR3 spans 14 residues. Per germline, CDR1 SNHLY and CDR2 FYNNEI. V shed 7 bases, J shed 8 bases, and the junction held 11 bases outside the gene matches.

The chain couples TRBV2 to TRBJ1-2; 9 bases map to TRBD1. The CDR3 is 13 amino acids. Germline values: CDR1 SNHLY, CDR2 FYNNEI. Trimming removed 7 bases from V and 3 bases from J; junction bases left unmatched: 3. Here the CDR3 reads CASIRQGDYGYTF. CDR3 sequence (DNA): TGTGCCAGCATCCGACAGGGGGACTATGGCTACACCTTC.

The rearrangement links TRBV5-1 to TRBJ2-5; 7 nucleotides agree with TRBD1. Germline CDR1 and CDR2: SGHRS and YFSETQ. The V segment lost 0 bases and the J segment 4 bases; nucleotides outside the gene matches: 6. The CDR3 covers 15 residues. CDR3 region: CASSLATGQRETQYF. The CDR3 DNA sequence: TGCGCCAGCAGCTTGGCGACAGGGCAGCGAGAGACCCAGTACTTC.

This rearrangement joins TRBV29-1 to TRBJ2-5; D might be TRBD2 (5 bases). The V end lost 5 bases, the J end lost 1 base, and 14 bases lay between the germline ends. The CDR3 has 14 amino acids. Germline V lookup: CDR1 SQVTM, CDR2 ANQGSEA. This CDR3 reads CSVPDMEAQETQYF. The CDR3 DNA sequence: TGCAGCGTTCCAGACATGGAGGCCCAAGAGACCCAGTACTTC.